This passage covers 4 T cell receptor beta chains from one sample sequenced in a study of blood T cells in healthy people across ages. Through a sample-barcoded 5' primer and a J-beta primer mix, a second PCR was run for about 6 to 11 cycles. TCRdb passed the 5' RACE reads through MiXCR, listing each CDR3 protein once. This sample has hundreds of thousands of distinct CDR3 sequences; under 65% occur once, and the top ten carry approximately 40%. Sequencing was performed on blood. These receptors were taken from a man in his 60s in good health.

This clonotype was detected a few times. This chain links TRBV29-1 with TRBJ2-7, with D possibly matching TRBD1 (5 bases). Germline CDR1 is SQVTM and CDR2 is ANQGSEA. This CDR3 has 13 amino acids. Trimming left V 1 base short and J 7 bases short, with 14 bases between. CDR3 residues: CSVEGLSSGEQYF. CDR3 bases: TGCAGCGTTGAAGGGCTTAGTTCAGGGGAGCAGTACTTC.

Of note for this clonotype: This may be a read error: a much more frequent sequence differs by one nucleotide. The rearrangement links TRBV25-1 to TRBJ1-2; no clear D gene. Germline V gene data show CDR1 as MGHDK and CDR2 as SYGVNS. There are 15 residues in the CDR3. V lost 4 bases to trimming and J lost 0 bases, with 12 bases between them. This CDR3 is CASSVDDKPNYGYTF. In DNA, the CDR3 is TGTGCCAGCAGTGTCGACGACAAACCTAACTATGGCTACACCTTC.

In nucleotides, the CDR3 is TGTGCCACAACTAGCGGGGGGGCCCGGGAGACCCAGTACTTC. Encoded protein: CATTSGGARETQYF. The J gene is TRBJ2-5, the V gene TRBV6-5, with 13 nucleotides matching TRBD2. V lost 10 bases, J lost 5 bases, and 7 bases stayed unmatched. The germline V gene has CDR1 MNHEY and CDR2 SVGAGI. The CDR3 covers 14 residues.

To note about this clonotype: A much bigger clone sits one base away, suggesting this may be a read error. CDR3 residues: CSVGTGHNEQFF. CDR3 coding DNA: TGCAGCGTTGGGACAGGGCACAATGAGCAGTTCTTC. The gene calls are TRBV29-1 and TRBJ2-1, with 8 bases fitting TRBD1. V dropped 4 bases and J dropped 5; count of bases not matched to a gene: 1. This CDR3 spans 12 amino acids. The germline V gene has CDR1 SQVTM and CDR2 ANQGSEA.